This T cell receptor (beta chain) was profiled in a study of human T cells and chemical hapten exposure. The time point denotes: healthy volunteer bleed at 2 weeks. Unfractionated whole blood served as the source for total RNA extraction. V lost 5 bases and J lost 8, with 16 bases in between. The CDR3 contains 14 residues. In germline, CDR1 is LGHNA, CDR2 YSLEER. Study-wide findings and caveats: The number of TCRs above 1 in 1000 frequency did not change after DPC sensitization.

Unique molecular identifiers were affixed to discrete cDNA molecules within the library. TCRdb re-called the RACE reads with MiXCR, one entry per CDR3 protein. The data show tens of thousands of distinct CDR3 sequences, 3.5% to 4.5% seen once. This clonotype was seen at least ten times. Its antigen remains unknown. The source is a female donor in good health. Some clones in this sample may be carry-over from other donors' samples. The chain employs TRBV4-3 and TRBJ2-1; D is possibly TRBD1 (6 bases). The sample was whole blood. CDR3: CASSVAQGRYEQFF. The CDR3 DNA reads as TGCGCCAGCAGCGTCGCACAGGGTCGGTATGAGCAGTTCTTC.